This is a list of T cell receptor beta chains from one sample in a study of blood T cell repertoires in COVID-19. Only in-frame clones appear in the TCRdb table, and some are missing; sequencing was by immunoSEQ multiplex PCR. The sample consists of hundreds of thousands of clones, around 87% of them appearing once. Material for sequencing was peripheral blood. The origin of the receptors is a man in his sixties who had recovered from COVID-19. CDR3s include the opening cysteine and the closing phenylalanine or tryptophan. The order of the fields is J gene, V gene, D gene, clone size, CDR3 DNA, CDR3 protein. D genes are given only for firm matches. Clone size is shown for a subset of rows, as once, few, many or a class of expanded clone.

j_call: TRBJ2-5
v_call: TRBV2
d_call: TRBD2
clone_size: NA
cdr3_nt: TGTGCCAGCAGCGGGCCGGGGGGGCGAATGGAGACCCAGTACTTC
cdr3_aa: CASSGPGGRMETQYF

j_call: TRBJ2-3
v_call: TRBV2
d_call: TRBD2
clone_size: NA
cdr3_nt: TGTGCCAGCAGCTTGGGACTAGCGGGGACAGATACGCAGTATTTT
cdr3_aa: CASSLGLAGTDTQYF

j_call: TRBJ2-1
v_call: TRBV6-5
d_call: TRBD2
clone_size: NA
cdr3_nt: TGTGCCAGCAGTCAACTAGCGGGGTCATACAATGAGCAGTTCTTC
cdr3_aa: CASSQLAGSYNEQFF

j_call: TRBJ1-6
v_call: TRBV30
d_call: NA
clone_size: NA
cdr3_nt: TGTGCCTGGAGTGTGACAGATAATTCACCCCTCCACTTT
cdr3_aa: CAWSVTDNSPLHF

j_call: TRBJ1-1
v_call: TRBV4-1
d_call: NA
clone_size: NA
cdr3_nt: TGCGCCAGCAGCCAAGTACCCATGGGACAAGTGAACACTGAAGCTTTCTTT
cdr3_aa: CASSQVPMGQVNTEAFF

j_call: TRBJ1-1
v_call: TRBV7-2
d_call: NA
clone_size: few
cdr3_nt: TGTGCCAGCAGCCCTTACAGGGCCCAGAACACTGAAGCTTTCTTT
cdr3_aa: CASSPYRAQNTEAFF

j_call: TRBJ2-7
v_call: TRBV3-1/TRBV3-2
d_call: NA
clone_size: NA
cdr3_nt: TGTGCCAGCAGCCAAGGGGTACTCGGGGGCGAGCAGTACTTC
cdr3_aa: CASSQGVLGGEQYF

j_call: TRBJ2-5
v_call: TRBV2
d_call: NA
clone_size: NA
cdr3_nt: TGTGCCAGCAGTGAAGTGGAGACCCAGTACTTC
cdr3_aa: CASSEVETQYF

j_call: TRBJ2-3
v_call: TRBV5-1
d_call: TRBD1
clone_size: NA
cdr3_nt: TGCGCCAGCAGCTTTGTACCACCGGGACAGGGGGAGGGAGATACGCAGTATTTT
cdr3_aa: CASSFVPPGQGEGDTQYF

j_call: TRBJ2-7
v_call: TRBV3-1/TRBV3-2
d_call: NA
clone_size: NA
cdr3_nt: TGTGCCAGCAGCCATCGCGGGGCCTACGAGCAGTACTTC
cdr3_aa: CASSHRGAYEQYF

j_call: TRBJ2-3
v_call: TRBV18
d_call: NA
clone_size: NA
cdr3_nt: TGTGCCAGCTCACCACTCTCCGGGACACTAAGCACAGATACGCAGTATTTT
cdr3_aa: CASSPLSGTLSTDTQYF

j_call: TRBJ1-4
v_call: TRBV5-1
d_call: NA
clone_size: NA
cdr3_nt: TGCGCCAGCAGCCTCGAACTAAATGAAAAACTGTTTTTT
cdr3_aa: CASSLELNEKLFF

j_call: TRBJ1-6
v_call: TRBV27
d_call: TRBD1
clone_size: NA
cdr3_nt: TGTGCCAGCAGGGACGAGGGGGCTTATTCACCCCTCCACTTT
cdr3_aa: CASRDEGAYSPLHF

j_call: TRBJ2-3
v_call: TRBV28
d_call: TRBD2
clone_size: NA
cdr3_nt: TGTGCCAGCAGTTCCCCCGCGGGGGGAGACACAGATACGCAGTATTTT
cdr3_aa: CASSSPAGGDTDTQYF